This entry lists 9 T cell receptor beta chains sequenced from one sample in a study of T cell clonality in common variable immunodeficiency. TCRdb's table, derived via immunoSEQ multiplex PCR, lists solely in-frame clones and lacks some. Reported are about 28,000 clones, none seen only once; the ten largest carry roughly 3%. General study results and limits: Reportedly, TCR beta sequences from common variable immunodeficiency showed fewer deletions and N-nucleotide insertions.

Their antigen targets remain unknown. Sequencing was performed on peripheral blood mononuclear cells. Receptors were obtained from a human donor with common variable immunodeficiency.

Comments on this clone: Sequencing ends 3 residues short of the CDR3 end; the germline J gene provides the rest. The chain carries TRBV5-1 and TRBJ2-7, with 7 bases aligning to TRBD1. The CDR3 is 14 amino acids. Germline CDR1 and CDR2: SGHRS and YFSETQ. The V gene end was trimmed by 4 bases and the J gene end by 2 bases; junction bases not matched to a gene: 6. The part of the CDR3 DNA that was read is TGCGCCAGCAGCCCCACCGGGACAGCCTACGAG. It yields the protein CASSPTGTAYE. The whole CDR3 is CASSPTGTAYEQYF.

Only a few counts were recorded for this clone. With the read ending 3 residues before the CDR3 end, the germline J gene is used to fill in that end. The gene calls are TRBV19 and TRBJ2-1; D call uncertain. The CDR3 totals 14 residues. The germline V gene has CDR1 LNHDA and CDR2 SQIVND (reference sequence). V lost 6 bases and J lost 4, with 13 bases in between. The CDR3 sequence is CASSQEPSYNEQFF. The DNA read from the CDR3 is TGTGCCAGTAGCCAAGAGCCCTCTTACAATGAG.

CDR3 sequence: CASSPQQGLNTEAFF. The sequenced part of the CDR3 DNA is TGTGCCAGCTCACCACAACAGGGCTTGAACACTGAA. The rearrangement joins TRBV18 to TRBJ1-1; maybe TRBD1 (6 bases). The read halts 3 residues ahead of the CDR3 end, with the missing end drawn from the germline J gene. The CDR3 extends over 15 amino acids. V was shortened by 1 base and J by 0 bases, with 9 bases between the two germline ends. From germline, CDR1 is KGHSH and CDR2 LQKENI.

Partial CDR3 DNA: TGTGCCTGGAGTGTACTGGGTTGGGCCCCTTTCGAG. Translated: CAWSVLGWAPFE. The whole CDR3 protein reads CAWSVLGWAPFEQYF. This chain uses TRBV30 with TRBJ2-7; D ambiguous. The read finishes 3 residues shy of the CDR3 end, and the germline J gene is used to complete it. This CDR3 has 15 residues. V gave up 0 bases and J gave up 6 bases, with 18 bases separating them. Germline CDR1 and CDR2: GTSNPN and SVGIG (reference sequence).

With respect to this clone: Sequencing ends 3 residues short of the CDR3 end; the germline J gene provides the rest. This chain connects TRBV19 to TRBJ1-5; TRBD1 aligns across 8 bases. This CDR3 contains 15 residues. Germline lookup yields CDR1 LNHDA and CDR2 SQIVND (reference sequence). Trimming took 2 bases from V and 5 from J; bases not matched to a gene: 5. CDR3 loop: CASSILGQDHQPQHF. The CDR3 bases that were read are TGTGCCAGTAGTATATTGGGACAGGATCATCAGCCC.

Comment on this clone: The read is 3 residues too short to cover the CDR3 end, so that end is filled in from the germline J gene. The V call is TRBV7-9, the J call TRBJ1-1, with a possible D match to TRBD1 (6 bases). Looked up from germline, CDR1 is SEHNR and CDR2 is FQNEAQ (reference sequence). The CDR3 contains 14 residues. The CDR3 DNA, read in part, is TGTGCCAGCAGCTCCCTTCAAACGACAGGTAAA. Translation: CASSSLQTTGK. The CDR3 as a whole reads CASSSLQTTGKAFF.

This clone came up a few times. Read coverage stops 3 residues before the CDR3 terminus; the germline J gene supplies the remainder. The gene calls are TRBV20-1 and TRBJ1-1; D is possibly TRBD1 (6 bases). This CDR3 has 14 residues. Germline V gene sequence: CDR1 DFQATT, CDR2 SNEGSKA (reference sequence). V lost 0 bases and J 4 bases, leaving 12 bases between the germline ends. The CDR3 bases that were read are TGCAGTGCTAGAGATGGTCAGGGGATCACTGAA. Its protein is CSARDGQGITE. From start to end, the CDR3 is CSARDGQGITEAFF.

To note about this clone: The read comes to an end 3 residues before the CDR3 does, leaving the germline J gene to fill in the end. This chain joins TRBV5-1 and TRBJ2-3; the D gene is possibly TRBD2 (6 bases). Trimming pared 0 bases from V and 1 base from J, leaving 9 bases between. The germline gives CDR1 SGHRS, CDR2 YFSETQ. CDR3 length equals 15 residues. The CDR3 here is CASSLAPGGTDTQYF. The sequenced part of the CDR3 DNA is TGCGCCAGCAGCTTGGCCCCGGGGGGCACAGATACG.

Concerning this clone: The missing CDR3 end, 3 residues past where the read stops, is filled in from the germline J gene. The chain links TRBV2 to TRBJ1-1; 8 bases fit TRBD1. The germline V gene has CDR1 SNHLY and CDR2 FYNNEI. The CDR3 is made up of 14 amino acids. V trimming: 7 bases; J trimming: 6 bases; junction bases outside the gene matches: 10. This chain's CDR3 is CASTRTGTNPEAFF. CDR3 bases read: TGTGCCAGCACCCGGACAGGGACGAATCCTGAA.